Sequencing of this T cell receptor beta chain was carried out in a study of T cell repertoires in cytomegalovirus infection. Looking at the study overall: In public TCR beta signatures, there were indications of both CMV infection and matching HLA type.

Study-level results: Pooled public TCR beta family frequency picked out CMV carriers with the relevant HLA.

TCRdb processed the reads anew with MiXCR; each CDR3 protein has one entry. The sample includes around 490,000 distinct CDR3 sequences, roughly 29% of them seen just once. This clonotype came up a few times. Its antigen is currently unknown. Sequenced sample: PBMCs. The receptor was isolated from a human donor in good health (CMV status not recorded). Some clones in this sample may be carry-over from other donors' samples.

The DNA for the CDR3 is TGCAGTGCCATCGGGTGGGTGACAGATACGCAGTATTTT. It translates to CSAIGWVTDTQYF. The genes are TRBV20-1 and TRBJ2-3; D not certain. CDR3 size: 13 residues. The V and J ends lost 6 bases and 3 bases respectively, with 13 bases between them. Germline-derived CDR1 and CDR2 are DFQATT and SNEGSKA (reference sequence).